The sequence of this T cell receptor (beta chain) was determined in a study of regulatory and conventional T cells in RAG deficiency. Conventional CD4+ T cells were sorted from blood as CD25-low CD127-high cells. The study, taken as a whole, reports: Omenn CD25-high CD127-low cells may be activated cells, not true Tregs.

Germline CDR1 and CDR2: SGHRS and YFSETQ. V lost 4 bases and J lost 0, with 16 bases in between. This CDR3 has 16 residues. This clone came up once. Its target is unknown. Libraries were prepared by immunoSEQ multiplex PCR; TCRdb keeps only in-frame clonotypes and omits some of them. The sample includes approximately 35,000 clones, around 76% of them seen just once. This sample also appeared in a second study, on regulatory T cells. From that second work: Amplification used 52 TRBV primers and 13 TRBJ primers. Patient repertoires had restricted TRB V-J pairs and skewed V and J usage, most in Tregs.

This TCR came from a human donor in good health. Sequencing was done on a sample of CD4+ effector T cells sorted from blood. The chain uses TRBV5-1 and TRBJ2-5; D ambiguous. The CDR3 nucleotides read TGCGCCAGCAGCCCAGTCTTTAGACAAAACCAAGAGACCCAGTACTTC. It is translated as CASSPVFRQNQETQYF.